This TCR beta chain was identified in a study of control samples from healthy donors and cancer patients. The V end was cut by 0 bases, the J end by 0 bases, with 9 bases between. The germline V gene encodes CDR1 KGHSH and CDR2 LQKENI. The CDR3 consists of 17 residues. Sequencing was performed with immunoSEQ multiplex PCR; in TCRdb, only in-frame clones are kept and a portion is missing. The table includes about 51,000 clones, approximately 80% detected once. The sequence came from a man aged 65-85 years in good health. This chain connects TRBV18 to TRBJ1-6; D not resolved. Sequenced input: blood. DNA of the CDR3: TGTGCCAGCTCACCACCGGGCGCCAGCTCCTATAATTCACCCCTCCACTTT. Protein sequence: CASSPPGASSYNSPLHF.